This entry describes one T cell receptor (beta chain). This clone was found once. Its antigen remains unidentified. Base-call qualities are not available, and no considerably larger clone is one nucleotide away. The donors were healthy, HIV-negative adults with no recently reported acute infections or vaccinations. Only Caucasian adults living in Nashville, Tennessee, USA were represented among the donors. CD4+ T cells were enriched through magnetic negative selection, after which naive cells were positively selected on CD45RA and the remaining negative fraction served as the memory subset. Blood was collected by leukapheresis, and PBMCs were isolated by Ficoll-Histopaque density gradient centrifugation and then cryopreserved in liquid nitrogen vapor phase. Analytical flow cytometry was used to check the purity and quantity of each magnetically sorted T cell population. Genomic DNA was isolated from each sorted fraction and quantified by UV absorbance on a Nanodrop 2000c.

TCR CDR3 regions were amplified from genomic DNA by multiplex PCR using the deep immunoSEQ assay. Extracted genomic DNA from each cell subset was distributed evenly across all wells of several immunoSEQ 96-well plates, and each plate was treated as a replicate. For sorted subsets, around 0.2 ug of genomic DNA, equivalent to about 30,000 T cell genomes, went into each replicate PCR. Purified libraries were measured with a Qubit 3.0 fluorometer, size-checked on a Bioanalyzer 2100, and measured again with the KAPA Library Quantification kit. A separate single-read 150-cycle Illumina NextSeq 550 flow cell was used to sequence each immunoSEQ 96-well plate. In the paper's pipeline: The immunoSEQ output contained only junctional sequences without quality scores, so filtering could not match that applied to full-length reads. Sequences were annotated with PyIR, a Python wrapper for IgBLAST v1.9, and V/J genes and CDR3 were assigned using IMGT germline references. Any read was removed if the V/J assignment was weak (E-value above 1e-6), the CDR3 was missing, or the read contained stop codons, out-of-frame junctions, or ambiguous translated residues. V3J clonotypes were defined as sequences sharing the same inferred V gene, J gene, and CDR3 amino acid sequence. To compute the percentage overlap between repertoires, the number of shared unique clonotypes was divided by the size of the smaller repertoire. Richness of each repertoire was evaluated using RTK rarefaction, the Chao1 estimator, and Recon v2.1 estimates of unobserved clonotypes. For all TCRbeta clonotypes obtained by the gDNA method from a few donors, generation probabilities were computed with OLGA. TCRdb limited this immuneACCESS table to in-frame rearrangements with V and J called. A share of clones is missing; checked studies link under half to unresolved V genes, and the rest is unexplained. Clone size and V and J calls were adopted from that table, with D and trimming inferred from the DNA. This sample comprises 2.5 million or so clones, just over 90% of them detected only once. In total, the top ten clones hold about 0.13% of the sample.

These data are taken from a study of shared clonotypes between healthy human individuals (dated by TCRdb to the early 2020s). Study-wide context: The cohort included three men and two women between 18 and 49 years of age. For each donor, three plates each were used for CD4 naive and CD4 memory, two plates were used for CD8 naive, and one plate was used for CD8 memory. To estimate repertoire size and how much clonotypes are shared between individuals, the study performed deep sequencing of blood TCR repertoires from roughly five healthy adults. Different laboratories and diverse techniques were used to prepare libraries and sequence TCR repertoires, to increase sequencing depth and limit assay-specific biases. Leukapheresis yielded between about 0.94 and 8.9 billion PBMCs per donor.

Findings and caveats that apply to the study as a whole: Pairwise subsampling led to the expectation that sequencing depth would affect the degree of clonotype sharing among donors. Sampling was restricted to blood, and TCR repertoires in tissue are likely to differ from TCR repertoires in blood. Sharing across a few donors was observed for approximately 4.6% of naive CD4, 3% to 3.5% of naive CD8, about 2.3% of memory CD4, and over 0.3% of memory CD8 clonotypes. Even with the large sequencing depth, rarefaction of the sorted-subset datasets indicated that sequencing was incomplete. Estimated clonotype richness was generally larger for naive than for memory subsets. Because the study included a small number of donors, the genetic and exposure-history diversity represented was limited. Higher generation probabilities were observed for clonotypes shared by all four sorted-subset donors than for non-shared clonotypes.

From its cysteine to its phenylalanine, the CDR3 spans 13 amino acids. Only the CDR3 DNA stays, 39 bases, in frame from base 1. Reading the germline V gene gives CDR1 MNHEY and CDR2 SVGAGI. V drops 6 bases and J drops 6 bases, leaving 14 bases in between. The TCR comes from a man between 18 and 29 years old in good health. Sequencing was done on a sample of naive CD4+ T cells sorted from blood. The cell subset or site tag for this specimen amounts to: CD45RA+ positively selected. The sequence links TRBV6-5 to TRBJ1-2, with a tentative D gene TRBD1 over 5 matching bases. The CDR3 in this case is CASRRGSRDGYTF. The base sequence is TGTGCCAGCAGAAGGGGTTCTCGGGATGGCTACACCTTC.